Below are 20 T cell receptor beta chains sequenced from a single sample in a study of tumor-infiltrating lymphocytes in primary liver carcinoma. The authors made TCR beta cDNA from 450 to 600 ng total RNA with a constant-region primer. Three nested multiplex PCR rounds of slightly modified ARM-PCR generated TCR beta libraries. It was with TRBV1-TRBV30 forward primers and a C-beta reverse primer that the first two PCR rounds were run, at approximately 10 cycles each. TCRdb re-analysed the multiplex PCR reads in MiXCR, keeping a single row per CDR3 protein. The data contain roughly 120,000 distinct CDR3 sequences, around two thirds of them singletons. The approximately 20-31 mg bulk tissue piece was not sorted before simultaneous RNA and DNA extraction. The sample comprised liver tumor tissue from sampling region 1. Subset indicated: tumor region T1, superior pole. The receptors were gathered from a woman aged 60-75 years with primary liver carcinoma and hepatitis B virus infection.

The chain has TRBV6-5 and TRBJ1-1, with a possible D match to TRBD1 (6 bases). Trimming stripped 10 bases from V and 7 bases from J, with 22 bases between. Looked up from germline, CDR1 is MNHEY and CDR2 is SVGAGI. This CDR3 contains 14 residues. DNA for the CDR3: TGTGCCATCTACCCCGGGGGCAGCTTTAGTGAAGCTTTCTTT. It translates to CAIYPGGSFSEAFF.

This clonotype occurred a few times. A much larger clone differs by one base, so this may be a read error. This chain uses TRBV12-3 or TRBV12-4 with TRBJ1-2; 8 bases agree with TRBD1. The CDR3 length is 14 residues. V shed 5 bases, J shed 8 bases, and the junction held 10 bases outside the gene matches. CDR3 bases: TGTGCCAGCAGTACAAATGGACAGGGCCTGGGCTACACCTTC. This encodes CASSTNGQGLGYTF.

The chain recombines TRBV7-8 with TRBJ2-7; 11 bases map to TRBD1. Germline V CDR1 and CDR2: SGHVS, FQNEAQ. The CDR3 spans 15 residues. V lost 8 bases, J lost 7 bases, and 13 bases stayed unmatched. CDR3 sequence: CASCVGQGAIGEQYF. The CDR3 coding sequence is TGTGCCAGCTGCGTAGGACAGGGGGCGATTGGGGAGCAGTACTTC.

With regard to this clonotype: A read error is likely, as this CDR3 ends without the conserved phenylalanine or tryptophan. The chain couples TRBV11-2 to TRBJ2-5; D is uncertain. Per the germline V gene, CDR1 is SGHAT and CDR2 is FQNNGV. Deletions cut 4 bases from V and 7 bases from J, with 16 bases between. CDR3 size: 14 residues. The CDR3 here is CASSSFADEGTQYL. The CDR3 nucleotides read TGTGCCAGCAGCTCATTTGCGGACGAAGGGACCCAGTACCTC.

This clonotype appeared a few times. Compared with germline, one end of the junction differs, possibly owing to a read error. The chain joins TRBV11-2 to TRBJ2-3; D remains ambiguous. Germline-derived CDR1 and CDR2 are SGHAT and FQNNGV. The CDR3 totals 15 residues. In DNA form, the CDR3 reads TGTGTCAGCAGCTTAGATCTAGGTAATACAGATACGCAGTATTTT. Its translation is CVSSLDLGNTDTQYF.

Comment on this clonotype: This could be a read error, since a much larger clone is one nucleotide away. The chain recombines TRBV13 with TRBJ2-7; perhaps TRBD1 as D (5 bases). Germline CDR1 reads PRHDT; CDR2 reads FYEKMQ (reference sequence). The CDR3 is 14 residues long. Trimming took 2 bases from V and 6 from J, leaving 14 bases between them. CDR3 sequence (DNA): TGTGCCAGCAGCTTAACTTCGGCAGGGATCGAGCAGTACTTC. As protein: CASSLTSAGIEQYF. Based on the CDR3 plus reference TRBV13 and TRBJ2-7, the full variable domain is AAGVIQSPRHLIKEKRETATLKCYPIPRHDTVYWYQQGPGQDPQFLISFYEKMQSDKGSIPDRFSAQQFSDYHSELNMSSLELGDSALYFCASSLTSAGIEQYFGPGTRLTVT.

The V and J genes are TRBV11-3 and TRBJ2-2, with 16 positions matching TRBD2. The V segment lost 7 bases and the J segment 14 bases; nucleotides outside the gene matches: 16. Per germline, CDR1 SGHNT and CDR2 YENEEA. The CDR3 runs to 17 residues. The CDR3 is CASTSGLAGGPGEDLFF. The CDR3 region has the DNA TGTGCCAGCACCTCGGGACTAGCGGGAGGGCCCGGCGAGGACCTGTTTTTT.

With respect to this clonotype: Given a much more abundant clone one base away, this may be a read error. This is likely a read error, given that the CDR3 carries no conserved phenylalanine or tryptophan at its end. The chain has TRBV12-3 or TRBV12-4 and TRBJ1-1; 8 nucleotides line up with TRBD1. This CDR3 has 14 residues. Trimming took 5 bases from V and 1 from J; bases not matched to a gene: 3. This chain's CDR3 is CASSRGTGNTEAFC. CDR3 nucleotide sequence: TGTGCCAGCAGTCGCGGGACAGGGAACACTGAAGCTTTCTGT.

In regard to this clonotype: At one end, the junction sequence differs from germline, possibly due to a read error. CDR3 nucleotide sequence: TGTGCCAACAGTCGGGACAGAAACAATCAGCCCCAGCATTTT. Protein sequence: CANSRDRNNQPQHF. V and J are TRBV6-6 and TRBJ1-5; 7 nucleotides line up with TRBD1. The CDR3 loop spans 14 amino acids. From germline, CDR1 is MNHNY and CDR2 SVGAGI (reference sequence).

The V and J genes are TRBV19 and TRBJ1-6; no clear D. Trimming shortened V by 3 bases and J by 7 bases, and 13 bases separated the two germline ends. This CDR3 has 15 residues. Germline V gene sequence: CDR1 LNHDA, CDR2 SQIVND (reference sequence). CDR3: CASSIGGGRNSPLHF. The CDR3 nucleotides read TGTGCCAGTAGTATTGGAGGTGGTCGGAATTCACCCCTCCACTTT.

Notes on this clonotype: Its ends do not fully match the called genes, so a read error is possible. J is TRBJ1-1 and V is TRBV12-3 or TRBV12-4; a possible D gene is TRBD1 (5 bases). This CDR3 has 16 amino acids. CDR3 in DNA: TGTGCCAGCAATTTAGCGCGACAGCCGGACATCACTGAAGCTTTCTTT. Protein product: CASNLARQPDITEAFF.

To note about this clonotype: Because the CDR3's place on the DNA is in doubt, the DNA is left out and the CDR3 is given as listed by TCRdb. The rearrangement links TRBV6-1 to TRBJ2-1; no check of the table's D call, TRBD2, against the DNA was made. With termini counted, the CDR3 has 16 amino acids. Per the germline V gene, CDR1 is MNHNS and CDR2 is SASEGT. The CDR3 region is CASSVRWASGINEQLF.

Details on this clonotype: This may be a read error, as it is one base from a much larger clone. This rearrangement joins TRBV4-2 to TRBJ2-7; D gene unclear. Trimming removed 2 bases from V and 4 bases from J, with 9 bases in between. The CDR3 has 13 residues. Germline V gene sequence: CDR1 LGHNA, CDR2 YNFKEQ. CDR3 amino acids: CASSQRVEYEQYF. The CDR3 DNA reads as TGTGCCAGCAGCCAAAGGGTTGAATACGAGCAGTACTTC.

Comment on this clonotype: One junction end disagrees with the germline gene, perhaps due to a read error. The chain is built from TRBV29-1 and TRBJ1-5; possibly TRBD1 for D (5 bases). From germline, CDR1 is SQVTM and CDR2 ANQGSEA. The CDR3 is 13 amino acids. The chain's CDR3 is CSVGQRRVQPQHF. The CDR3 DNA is TGCAGCGTGGGTCAGCGCAGGGTTCAGCCCCAGCACTTT.

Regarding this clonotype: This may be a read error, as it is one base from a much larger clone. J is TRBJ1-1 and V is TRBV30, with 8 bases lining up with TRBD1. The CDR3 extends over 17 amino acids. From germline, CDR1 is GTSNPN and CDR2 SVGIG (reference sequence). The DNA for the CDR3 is TGTACCTGGAGTGTATGGCCAGGGGGCGCCCTGTACACTGAAGCTTTCTTT. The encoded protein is CTWSVWPGGALYTEAFF.

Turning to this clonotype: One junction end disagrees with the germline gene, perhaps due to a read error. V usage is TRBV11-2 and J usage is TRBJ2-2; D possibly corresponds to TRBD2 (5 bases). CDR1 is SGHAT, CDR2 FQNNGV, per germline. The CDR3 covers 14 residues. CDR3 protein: CAGLLSRNTGELLF. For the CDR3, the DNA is TGTGCCGGCCTACTGTCGAGGAACACCGGGGAGCTGCTTTTT. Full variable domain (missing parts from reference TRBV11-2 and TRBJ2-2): EAGVAQSPRYKIIEKRQSVAFWCNPISGHATLYWYQQILGQGPKLLIQFQNNGVVDDSQLPKDRFSAERLKGVDSTLKIQPAKLEDSAVYLCAGLLSRNTGELLFGEGSRLTVL.

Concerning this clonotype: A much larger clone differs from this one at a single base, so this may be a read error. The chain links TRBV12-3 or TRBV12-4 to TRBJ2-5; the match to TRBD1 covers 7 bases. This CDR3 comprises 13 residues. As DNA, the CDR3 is TGTGTCAGCAGACCGGGACAGCGAGAGACCCAGTACTTC. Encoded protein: CVSRPGQRETQYF.

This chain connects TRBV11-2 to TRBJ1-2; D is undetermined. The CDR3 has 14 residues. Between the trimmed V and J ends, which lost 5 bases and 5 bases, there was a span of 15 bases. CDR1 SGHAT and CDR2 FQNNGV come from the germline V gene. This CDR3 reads CASSTGRGRYGYTF. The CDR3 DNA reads TGTGCCAGCAGCACGGGCCGGGGAAGGTATGGCTACACCTTC.

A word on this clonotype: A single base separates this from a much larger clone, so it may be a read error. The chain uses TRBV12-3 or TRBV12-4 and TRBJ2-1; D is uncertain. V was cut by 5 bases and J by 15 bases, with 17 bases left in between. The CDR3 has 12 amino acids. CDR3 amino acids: CASSAPLQRPFF. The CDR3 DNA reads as TGTGCCAGCAGTGCTCCCCTGCAAAGGCCGTTCTTC.

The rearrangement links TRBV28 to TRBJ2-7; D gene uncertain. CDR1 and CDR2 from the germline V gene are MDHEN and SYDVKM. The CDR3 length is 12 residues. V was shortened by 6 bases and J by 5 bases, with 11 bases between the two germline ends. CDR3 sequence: CASSRRADEQYF. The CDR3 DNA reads TGTGCCAGCAGCCGCCGGGCGGACGAGCAGTACTTC.